This T cell receptor (beta chain) was sequenced during a study of glioma-infiltrating T cells after dendritic cell vaccination. Study overall: Glioblastoma patients came from Phase I and II dendritic cell vaccination trials.

Measured with immunoSEQ multiplex PCR; TCRdb has only the in-frame clones, and not every one. The table lists 90,000 to 140,000 clones, 90% of them singletons. Time point given: after dendritic cell vaccination, including at tumor progression/relapse. V trimming: 4 bases; J trimming: 2 bases; junction bases outside the gene matches: 6. This CDR3 comprises 15 residues. Germline assignment: CDR1 SGDLS and CDR2 YYNGEE. This TCR derives from a human donor with glioblastoma. The sample was blood, taken after dendritic cell vaccination. This rearrangement joins TRBV9 to TRBJ2-7; 10 positions match TRBD1. The CDR3 loop is CASSPQGQGTYEQYF. The CDR3 DNA follows: TGTGCCAGCAGCCCTCAGGGACAGGGGACCTACGAGCAGTACTTC.